These T cell receptor beta chains were read from a single sample in a study of CD8 T cells in Susac syndrome. TCRdb analysed the immunoSEQ multiplex PCR reads with MiXCR anew, one entry per CDR3 protein. The table has 71,000 or so distinct CDR3 sequences, just over 95% seen once. Material: CD4+ T cells from PBMCs. All receptors come from a human donor with multiple sclerosis. The CDR3 runs from the conserved cysteine through the conserved F or W. The D gene is left open where the match is weak. For some rows the clone size is stated as once, few or many, or as a class when expanded; others skip it.

D	V	J	length	size	DNA	CDR3
.	TRBV10-3	TRBJ1-5	15	once	TGTGCCATCAGTGAAACTATGATCGACTCCGCTCCCCAGCATTTT	CAISETMIDSAPQHF
.	TRBV28	TRBJ2-3	13	.	TGTGCCAGCAGTTCGCCAGGGCCAGATACGCAGTATTTT	CASSSPGPDTQYF
.	TRBV5-5	TRBJ2-5	14	once	TGTGCCAGCAGCTTCCCCCAGAGCGGGGAGACCCAGTACTTC	CASSFPQSGETQYF
TRBD2	TRBV3-1	TRBJ2-3	13	.	TGTGCCAGCAAGCGGGGTAGCACAGATACGCAGTATTTT	CASKRGSTDTQYF
TRBD2	TRBV7-6	TRBJ2-5	16	.	TGTGCCAGCAGCTTAGCGCCAGCGGGGGTGGAGGAATCCCAGTACTTC	CASSLAPAGVEESQYF
.	TRBV4-1	TRBJ2-5	13	.	TGCGCCAGCAGCCAAGTGGCAGGAGAGACCCAGTACTTC	CASSQVAGETQYF
.	TRBV28	TRBJ1-2	15	.	TGTGCCAGCAGTTTATATCGGGGGGCGACCTATGGCTACACCTTC	CASSLYRGATYGYTF
.	TRBV7-9	TRBJ1-1	11	.	TGTGCCAGCAGTAACAGGGAGCTAGCTTTCTTT	CASSNRELAFF
.	TRBV28	TRBJ2-7	14	.	TGTGCCAGCAGTCCCCACCGGGTTCTCGGCGAGCAGTACTTC	CASSPHRVLGEQYF
.	TRBV11-2	TRBJ1-2	16	.	TGTGCCAGCAGCTTAGATAACCGGGGGCGACGGGATGGCTACACCTTC	CASSLDNRGRRDGYTF
TRBD1	TRBV11-2	TRBJ2-7	17	.	TGTGCCAGCAGCTCCCCGACAGGGCCAAAGAATTCCTACGAGCAGTACTTC	CASSSPTGPKNSYEQYF
.	TRBV29-1	TRBJ2-7	12	.	TGCAGCGCCCGGGACACCGCCTACGAGCAGTACTTC	CSARDTAYEQYF
.	TRBV11-3	TRBJ2-3	13	.	TGTGCCAGCAAGGGTCGGAGCACAGATACGCAGTATTTT	CASKGRSTDTQYF
.	TRBV3-1	TRBJ2-1	16	.	TGTGCCAGCAGCCAAAGTAGAAGGAGCTCCTACAATGAGCAGTTCTTC	CASSQSRRSSYNEQFF
TRBD2	TRBV2	TRBJ2-7	15	.	TGTGCCAGCGCGCTAGCGGGGGGACGGGGGTACGAGCAGTACTTC	CASALAGGRGYEQYF
TRBD1	TRBV12-3/TRBV12-4	TRBJ2-2	15	.	TGTGCCAGCAGATTAGGACAGGGGGGCACCGGGGAGCTGTTTTTT	CASRLGQGGTGELFF
TRBD1	TRBV4-3	TRBJ2-3	16	once	TGCGCCAGCAGCCTTAGCCCCGACAGGGGTAAAGATACGCAGTATTTT	CASSLSPDRGKDTQYF
TRBD1	TRBV12-3/TRBV12-4	TRBJ1-2	14	.	TGTGCCAGCAGTAAAGGGACAGGGGCTTATGGCTACACCTTC	CASSKGTGAYGYTF
.	TRBV2	TRBJ2-7	13	.	TGTGCCAGCTCACAGTCCCCCCTTGGCGAGCAGTACTTC	CASSQSPLGEQYF
TRBD2	TRBV20-1	TRBJ2-7	16	.	TGCAGTGCTCCCTCGTTCACTAGCGGGGGGTCGAACGAGCAGTACTTC	CSAPSFTSGGSNEQYF
.	TRBV6-5	TRBJ1-1	15	.	TGTGCCAGCTCCTACGCCCGGACAGAGAACACTGAAGCTTTCTTT	CASSYARTENTEAFF
TRBD2	TRBV7-2	TRBJ2-7	17	.	TGTGCCAGCAGCTTAACCCTCCGTCGCGGGGGACCCTACGAGCAGTACTTC	CASSLTLRRGGPYEQYF
TRBD1	TRBV18	TRBJ2-7	17	.	TGTGCCAGCTCACCTCCCACAGGGGTTCAACTCCCATACGAGCAGTACTTC	CASSPPTGVQLPYEQYF
TRBD1	TRBV20-1	TRBJ2-7	13	.	TGCAGTGCTAGGGGACAGGGGTCCTACGAGCAGTACTTC	CSARGQGSYEQYF
.	TRBV3-1	TRBJ1-4	14	.	TGTGCCAGCAGACAGGGTACAGGCGGTGAAAAACTGTTTTTT	CASRQGTGGEKLFF
.	TRBV3-1	TRBJ2-3	12	.	TGTGCCAGCAGCCAGGGTGCAGATACGCAGTATTTT	CASSQGADTQYF
.	TRBV5-1	TRBJ1-1	14	.	TGCGCCAGCAGCTTGGTATCGGGGAACACTGAAGCTTTCTTT	CASSLVSGNTEAFF
.	TRBV28	TRBJ2-3	16	.	TGTGCCAGCACCCGCAGAGGTGCCAGGGTGTTGGATACGCAGTATTTT	CASTRRGARVLDTQYF
.	TRBV7-9	TRBJ2-5	13	.	TGTGCCAGCAGCTTAGGGAACCAAGAGGCCCAGTACTTC	CASSLGNQEAQYF
.	TRBV6-2/TRBV6-3	TRBJ1-5	14	.	TGTGCCAGCACCAGGGTCTCTAGCAATCAGCCCCAGCATTTT	CASTRVSSNQPQHF
.	TRBV30	TRBJ2-5	15	.	TGTGCCTGGAGTGTACGGGGTTCCCCAACGAGGACCCAGTACTTC	CAWSVRGSPTRTQYF
.	TRBV7-6	TRBJ2-3	13	.	TGTGCCAGCAGCTTAGAACTCACAGATACGCAGTATTTT	CASSLELTDTQYF
.	TRBV5-1	TRBJ1-1	17	.	TGCGCCAGCAGCCGTACTGGGCTAGGGGCCCTGAACACTGAAGCTTTCTTT	CASSRTGLGALNTEAFF
TRBD2	TRBV20-1	TRBJ2-2	18	once	TGCAGTGCCGGCCCGGGACTAGCGGGGGGGCGTTCCACCGGGGAGCTGTTTTTT	CSAGPGLAGGRSTGELFF
TRBD1	TRBV20-1	TRBJ2-7	14	.	TGCAGTGCTAGAAGAGGACAGGGTTTCCACGAGCAGTACTTC	CSARRGQGFHEQYF
.	TRBV5-1	TRBJ1-5	14	.	TGCGCCAGCAGCCTGGGATGGCCTAATCAGCCCCAGCATTTT	CASSLGWPNQPQHF
.	TRBV3-1	TRBJ2-3	13	few	TGTGCCAGCAGCCAAGGCGGCGTAGATACGCAGTATTTT	CASSQGGVDTQYF
.	TRBV9	TRBJ1-6	14	.	TGTGCCAGCAGCCCGGACGGGGGCTATTCACCCCTCCACTTT	CASSPDGGYSPLHF
TRBD1	TRBV5-1	TRBJ2-7	15	.	TGCGCCAGCAGCTCAGACAGGGGTCTTTTATACGAGCAGTACTTC	CASSSDRGLLYEQYF
.	TRBV28	TRBJ1-1	15	.	TGTGCCAGCAGTTTAATTAATGTTTACGGCACTGAAGCTTTCTTT	CASSLINVYGTEAFF
TRBD1	TRBV6-2/TRBV6-3	TRBJ1-6	14	.	TGTGCCAGCAGACCGACAGGGGATAATTCACCCCTCCACTTT	CASRPTGDNSPLHF
TRBD1	TRBV20-1	TRBJ1-1	13	.	TGCAGTGCTATTTCGGACAGGTACGCTGAAGCTTTCTTT	CSAISDRYAEAFF
.	TRBV6-5	TRBJ2-3	14	.	TGTGCCGGCGGGACGGGGATCGGTGCAGATACGCAGTATTTT	CAGGTGIGADTQYF
.	TRBV7-2	TRBJ1-2	16	.	TGTGCCAGCAGCTTAGGCCGGGACGCCGCCGCCTATGGCTACACCTTC	CASSLGRDAAAYGYTF
.	TRBV7-2	TRBJ2-1	14	few	TGTGCCAGCAGCTTAACCAGCTCCTACAATGAGCAGTTCTTC	CASSLTSSYNEQFF
.	TRBV6-6	TRBJ2-1	14	.	TGTGCCAGCAGCTCCTGGGAAATCCTCAGGGAGCAGTTCTTC	CASSSWEILREQFF
.	TRBV19	TRBJ1-4	16	.	TGTGCCAGTGTATCCCGAGCGGGGGCAGAGAATGAAAAACTGTTTTTT	CASVSRAGAENEKLFF
.	TRBV29-1	TRBJ2-5	13	.	TGCAGCGTTGATAATAGGGACGCAGAGACCCAGTACTTC	CSVDNRDAETQYF
.	TRBV20-1	TRBJ2-7	12	.	TGCAGTGCTAGTCTTCCGTCCTACGAGCAGTACTTC	CSASLPSYEQYF
TRBD1	TRBV27	TRBJ1-5	16	.	TGTGCCAGCAGTTCACAGGGGAACGTGGGCAATCAGCCCCAGCATTTT	CASSSQGNVGNQPQHF